Presented here are 29 T cell receptor beta chains from one specimen sequenced in a study of cytotoxic CD8 clonotypes in ibrutinib-treated CLL (dated by TCRdb to the early 2020s). The library was produced with the immunoSEQ multiplex PCR assay. Entries here come from immuneACCESS through TCRdb and include only in-frame sequences with V and J called. Some clones fail to appear in such tables; in the studies checked, an unresolved V gene covers under half of the shortfall, and the cause of the remainder is unknown. The sample contains approximately 300,000 clones, roughly 85% of them found a single time. The ten largest clones capture roughly 7% of the sample. The sequencing used PBMCs, collected before ibrutinib treatment. These receptors originate from a human donor with chronic lymphocytic leukemia.

The V call is TRBV11-2, the J call TRBJ2-1; TRBD1 matches at 9 bases. The CDR3 sequence is 16 residues long. With 7 bases clipped from V and 6 bases from J, the junction kept 13 bases outside the gene matches. Germline CDR1 SGHAT, CDR2 FQNNGV. CDR3 DNA: TGTGCCAGCACCAGATTTATGGGACAGGGTCTCAATGAGCAGTTCTTC. Translating it yields CASTRFMGQGLNEQFF.

This clone was detected only a few times. CDR3 residues: CASSGPLNPQGLAGRHEQYF. CDR3 DNA: TGTGCCAGCAGTGGGCCCCTCAATCCTCAAGGACTAGCGGGTCGGCACGAGCAGTACTTC. The chain joins TRBV13 to TRBJ2-7; TRBD2 agrees at 11 bases. The CDR3 extends over 20 amino acids. Germline values: CDR1 PRHDT, CDR2 FYEKMQ (reference sequence). The V gene end was trimmed by 6 bases and the J gene end by 5 bases; junction bases not matched to a gene: 24.

As DNA, the CDR3 is TGTGCCAGCAGCTTGGTCGGGGGACGCGAGCAGTACTTC. This encodes CASSLVGGREQYF. The chain combines TRBV11-3 with TRBJ2-7; possibly TRBD2 for D (6 bases). CDR1 SGHNT and CDR2 YENEEA come from the germline V gene. Between the trimmed V and J ends, which lost 3 bases and 6 bases, there was a span of 12 bases. The CDR3 runs to 13 residues.

This sequence joins TRBV29-1 and TRBJ1-2; TRBD1 matches at 7 bases. With 7 bases clipped from V and 7 bases from J, the junction kept 12 bases outside the gene matches. From germline, CDR1 is SQVTM and CDR2 ANQGSEA. This CDR3 has 13 amino acids. The CDR3 spells CSALDRWKGGYTF. The CDR3 region has the DNA TGCAGCGCCTTGGACAGGTGGAAAGGTGGCTACACCTTC.

The rearrangement joins TRBV5-1 to TRBJ1-1; D call uncertain. The CDR3 length is 16 residues. Deletions cut 2 bases from V and 0 bases from J, with 14 bases between. Germline values: CDR1 SGHRS, CDR2 YFSETQ. CDR3 bases: TGCGCCAGCAGCTTAATATTCGGGGTAATGAACACTGAAGCTTTCTTT. Translation: CASSLIFGVMNTEAFF.

The CDR3 sequence: CASSVVAGGYEQYF. Here the CDR3 DNA reads TGTGCCAGCAGCGTAGTAGCGGGGGGCTACGAGCAGTACTTC. The rearrangement links TRBV9 to TRBJ2-7, with 10 bases that match TRBD2. The V segment lost 0 bases and the J segment 3 bases; nucleotides outside the gene matches: 0. CDR1 SGDLS and CDR2 YYNGEE come from the germline V gene. The CDR3 spans 14 residues.

Written as DNA, the CDR3 is TGTGCCTGGAGGGCCTCTGGGCTAACCTACTACGAGCAGTACTTC. Protein product: CAWRASGLTYYEQYF. The chain joins TRBV30 to TRBJ2-7; D gene ambiguous. The V end was cut by 3 bases, the J end by 3 bases, with 18 bases between. CDR3 length equals 15 residues. Germline V gene sequence: CDR1 GTSNPN, CDR2 SVGIG (reference sequence).

The chain joins TRBV5-4 to TRBJ2-7; the D is unclear. The CDR3 spans 16 residues. In germline, CDR1 is SGHNT, CDR2 YYREEE (reference sequence). V was pared by 4 bases and J by 0 bases, with 17 bases between. The CDR3 nucleotides read TGTGCCAGCAGCCCGGAATTGGTTTCCTCCTCCTACGAGCAGTACTTC. It yields the protein CASSPELVSSSYEQYF.

The chain has TRBV21-1 and TRBJ1-1. TRBV21-1 is designated a pseudogene. The length of the CDR3 is 17 residues. CDR3 sequence reads: CASSKALRQRMNTEAFF. The CDR3 DNA is TGTGCCAGCAGCAAAGCGCTTCGACAGCGGATGAACACTGAAGCTTTCTTT.

V gene TRBV4-1 combines with J gene TRBJ2-1; D not certain. The germline V gene has CDR1 MGHRA and CDR2 YSYEKL. The CDR3 has 14 residues. Deletions cut 7 bases from V and 1 base from J, with 11 bases between. This CDR3 reads CASKRSGSYNEQFF. The DNA for the CDR3 is TGCGCCAGCAAGAGGAGTGGGTCCTACAATGAGCAGTTCTTC.

The table lists this clone with a count of one. V gene TRBV5-4 combines with J gene TRBJ1-3; maybe TRBD1 (6 bases). With 4 bases removed from V and 8 bases from J, the gap between germline ends came to 13 bases. Germline V gene data show CDR1 as SGHNT and CDR2 as YYREEE (reference sequence). This CDR3 has 13 amino acids. The CDR3 reads CASSKDSLDTIYF. In DNA form, the CDR3 reads TGTGCCAGCAGCAAGGACAGCTTGGACACCATATATTTT.

The chain carries TRBV10-1 and TRBJ1-3, with D possibly TRBD1 on 6 matching bases. V was shortened by 6 bases and J by 0 bases, with 12 bases between the two germline ends. This CDR3 spans 15 amino acids. Germline lookup yields CDR1 WNHNN and CDR2 SYGVQD (reference sequence). The CDR3 is CASSGQTSSGNTIYF. In nucleotides, the CDR3 is TGCGCCAGCAGCGGACAGACGAGCTCTGGAAACACCATATATTTT.

V gene TRBV7-9 combines with J gene TRBJ2-2; D is unresolved. The V gene lost 3 bases and the J gene lost 7 bases, with 9 bases spanning the gap. From germline, CDR1 is SEHNR and CDR2 FQNEAQ (reference sequence). The CDR3 contains 13 residues. This CDR3 reads CASSLVGGGELFF. The CDR3 DNA follows: TGTGCCAGCAGCTTGGTGGGCGGCGGGGAGCTGTTTTTT.

V and J are TRBV4-1 and TRBJ1-1; D gene unclear. V was trimmed by 1 base and J by 1 base, leaving 4 bases between them. CDR3 size: 13 residues. CDR1 MGHRA and CDR2 YSYEKL come from the germline V gene. DNA of the CDR3: TGCGCCAGCAGCCAAGCGTCGAACACTGAAGCTTTCTTT. Its translation is CASSQASNTEAFF.

The rearrangement links TRBV29-1 to TRBJ2-1; D remains unclear. The length of the CDR3 is 15 residues. V lost 0 bases and J lost 0, with 9 bases in between. The V gene's germline CDR1 is SQVTM and CDR2 ANQGSEA. CDR3 nucleotide sequence: TGCAGCGTTGAAGATCGAACGATCTCCTACAATGAGCAGTTCTTC. It yields the protein CSVEDRTISYNEQFF.

The V call is TRBV11-2, the J call TRBJ2-1, with 9 bases lining up with TRBD2. V was pared by 2 bases and J by 5 bases, with 13 bases of the junction left unmatched. The CDR3 is made up of 18 amino acids. Germline CDR1 and CDR2: SGHAT and FQNNGV. The CDR3 region is CASSLKDSLAGPHNEQFF. The CDR3 DNA reads TGTGCCAGCAGCTTAAAGGACTCGCTAGCGGGACCCCACAATGAGCAGTTCTTC.

The V and J genes are TRBV19 and TRBJ2-7; no firm D call. Trimming removed 7 bases from V and 1 base from J, with 11 bases in between. The V gene's germline CDR1 is LNHDA and CDR2 SQIVND (reference sequence). The CDR3 extends over 13 amino acids. CDR3 sequence (DNA): TGTGCCAGTAAGCACAGATTATCCTACGAGCAGTACTTC. Amino acid sequence: CASKHRLSYEQYF.

The V call is TRBV7-6, the J call TRBJ1-1; D is unresolved. The CDR3 loop spans 12 amino acids. The germline gives CDR1 SGHVS, CDR2 FNYEAQ. Deletions cut 2 bases from V and 4 bases from J, with 5 bases between. CDR3 residues: CASSLWGTEAFF. CDR3 DNA: TGTGCCAGCAGCTTATGGGGCACTGAAGCTTTCTTT.

V is TRBV7-8 and J is TRBJ2-7, with 7 bases identical to TRBD2. The germline gives CDR1 SGHVS, CDR2 FQNEAQ. The CDR3 is made up of 16 amino acids. V was pared by 0 bases and J by 1 base, with 6 bases of the junction left unmatched. This chain's CDR3 is CASSLAPGLSSYEQYF. The CDR3 region has the DNA TGTGCCAGCAGCTTAGCTCCGGGACTATCTTCCTACGAGCAGTACTTC.

This clone has just one count. The chain has TRBV30 and TRBJ2-2; tentatively, D is TRBD1 (6 bases). V dropped 3 bases and J dropped 0 bases, with 8 bases sitting between them. The CDR3 consists of 14 residues. Germline V gives CDR1 GTSNPN, CDR2 SVGIG (reference sequence). CDR3 amino acids: CAWRGQANTGELFF. CDR3 bases: TGTGCCTGGAGGGGACAAGCGAACACCGGGGAGCTGTTTTTT.

Comment on this clone: One junction end does not reproduce the germline sequence, and a read error may be involved. The chain employs TRBV7-7 and TRBJ2-1; 7 nucleotides match TRBD2. The CDR3 is made up of 14 amino acids. Per the germline V gene, CDR1 is SSHAT and CDR2 is FNYEAQ (reference sequence). The CDR3 is CASSPMTSINEQFF. CDR3 bases: TGTGCTAGCAGCCCTATGACTAGCATCAATGAGCAGTTCTTC. Full variable domain (outside the CDR3, taken from reference TRBV7-7 and TRBJ2-1): GAGVSQSPRYKVTKRGQDVTLRCDPISSHATLYWYQQALGQGPEFLTYFNYEAQPDKSGLPSDRFSAERPEGSISTLTIQRTEQRDSAMYRCASSPMTSINEQFFGPGTRLTVL.

This clone occurred a few times. This rearrangement joins TRBV27 to TRBJ1-2, with TRBD1 identical over 9 bases. CDR3 length: 12 residues. Losses at the gene ends were 6 bases for V and 8 bases for J; bases not matched to a gene: 4. Germline CDR1 MNHEY, CDR2 SMNVEV (reference sequence). The CDR3 reads CASRRTGVGYTF. CDR3 nucleotide sequence: TGTGCCAGCAGAAGGACAGGGGTCGGCTACACCTTC.

This clone occurred a few times. The genes are TRBV7-2 and TRBJ1-5; D might be TRBD1 (6 bases). From germline, CDR1 is SGHTA and CDR2 FQGNSA. This CDR3 is 14 amino acids long. The V end lost 5 bases, the J end lost 7 bases, and 15 bases lay between the germline ends. The CDR3 region is CASSGGQGGQPQHF. The CDR3, as DNA: TGTGCCAGCAGCGGGGGCCAAGGGGGACAGCCCCAGCATTTT.

The chain joins TRBV6-5 to TRBJ2-5; D is unresolved. Deletions cut 0 bases from V and 2 bases from J, with 10 bases between. The CDR3 is made up of 15 amino acids. In germline, CDR1 is MNHEY, CDR2 SVGAGI. CDR3 in DNA: TGTGCCAGCAGTTACTCTCAGTGGCGGCAAGAGACCCAGTACTTC. Its protein product is CASSYSQWRQETQYF.

V usage is TRBV2 and J usage is TRBJ1-1, with 11 nucleotides matching TRBD1. The CDR3 has 14 amino acids. Germline values: CDR1 SNHLY, CDR2 FYNNEI. The V gene end was trimmed by 6 bases and the J gene end by 4 bases; junction bases not matched to a gene: 4. The CDR3 here is CASRGDRGSTEAFF. Written as DNA, the CDR3 is TGTGCCAGCAGGGGGGACAGGGGGAGCACTGAAGCTTTCTTT.

The chain carries TRBV27 and TRBJ2-3, with unresolved D. This CDR3 has 12 amino acids. V gave up 5 bases and J gave up 4 bases, with 7 bases separating them. CDR1 and CDR2 from the germline V gene are MNHEY and SMNVEV (reference sequence). The CDR3 DNA reads as TGTGCCAGCAGTAAGCGCTCAGATACGCAGTATTTT. This gives the protein CASSKRSDTQYF.

This clone showed up just once. This chain connects TRBV4-1 to TRBJ2-1, with 13 nucleotides matching TRBD2. The CDR3 loop spans 18 amino acids. Germline V lookup: CDR1 MGHRA, CDR2 YSYEKL. Trimming took 0 bases from V and 8 from J; bases not matched to a gene: 10. CDR3 sequence reads: CASSQDRWTSGRGDEQFF. The CDR3 nucleotides read TGCGCCAGCAGCCAAGATCGTTGGACTAGCGGGAGAGGGGATGAGCAGTTCTTC.

CDR3 in DNA: TGTGCCAGTAGAGCGGGCAGCACCTACGAGCAGTACTTC. It encodes CASRAGSTYEQYF. The V gene is TRBV19, the J gene TRBJ2-7, with D possibly matching TRBD2 (6 bases). CDR1 and CDR2 (germline): LNHDA, SQIVND (reference sequence). V gave up 6 bases and J gave up 2 bases, with 11 bases separating them. The CDR3 length is 13 residues.

The V gene is TRBV27, the J gene TRBJ1-2; TRBD1 aligns across 9 bases. This CDR3 is built from 14 residues. Germline V gives CDR1 MNHEY, CDR2 SMNVEV (reference sequence). V lost 5 bases, J lost 7 bases, and 8 bases stayed unmatched. Written as DNA, the CDR3 is TGTGCCAGCAGTCGGCGGGACAGGGCTAGTGGCTACACCTTC. As protein: CASSRRDRASGYTF.